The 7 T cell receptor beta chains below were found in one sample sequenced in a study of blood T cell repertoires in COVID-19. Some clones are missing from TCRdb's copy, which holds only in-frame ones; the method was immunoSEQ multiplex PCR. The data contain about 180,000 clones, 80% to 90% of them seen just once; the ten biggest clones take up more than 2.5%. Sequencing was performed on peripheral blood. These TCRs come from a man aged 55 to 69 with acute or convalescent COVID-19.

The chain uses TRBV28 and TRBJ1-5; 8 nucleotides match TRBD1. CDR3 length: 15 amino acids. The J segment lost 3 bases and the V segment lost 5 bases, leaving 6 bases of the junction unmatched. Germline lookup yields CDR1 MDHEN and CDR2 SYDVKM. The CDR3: CASSAAGGFNQPQHF. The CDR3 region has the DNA TGTGCCAGCAGTGCCGCAGGGGGCTTCAATCAGCCCCAGCATTTT.

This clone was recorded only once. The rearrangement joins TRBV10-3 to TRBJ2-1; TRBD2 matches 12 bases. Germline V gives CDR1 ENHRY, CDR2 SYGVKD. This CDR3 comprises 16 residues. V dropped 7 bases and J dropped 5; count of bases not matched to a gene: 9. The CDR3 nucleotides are TGTGCCATCACCACCAATCTAGCGGGAGGGAACAATGAGCAGTTCTTC. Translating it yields CAITTNLAGGNNEQFF.

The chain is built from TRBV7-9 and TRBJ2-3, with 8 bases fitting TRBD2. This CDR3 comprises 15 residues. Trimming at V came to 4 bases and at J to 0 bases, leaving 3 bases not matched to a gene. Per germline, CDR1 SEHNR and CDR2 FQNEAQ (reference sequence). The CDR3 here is CASSSPSGSTDTQYF. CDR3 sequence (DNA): TGTGCCAGCAGCTCCCCTAGCGGGAGCACAGATACGCAGTATTTT.

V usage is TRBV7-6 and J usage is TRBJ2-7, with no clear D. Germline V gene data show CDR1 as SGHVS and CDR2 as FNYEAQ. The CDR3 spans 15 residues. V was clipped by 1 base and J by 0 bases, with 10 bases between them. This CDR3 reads CASSLVPQDSYEQYF. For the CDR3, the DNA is TGTGCCAGCAGCTTAGTTCCTCAGGACTCCTACGAGCAGTACTTC.

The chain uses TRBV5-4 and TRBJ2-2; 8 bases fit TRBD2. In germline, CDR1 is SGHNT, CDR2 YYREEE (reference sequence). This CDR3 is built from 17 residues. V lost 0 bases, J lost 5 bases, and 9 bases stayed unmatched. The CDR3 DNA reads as TGTGCCAGCAGCTTGGGGGGAAGCGGGAGAGGTACCGGGGAGCTGTTTTTT. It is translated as CASSLGGSGRGTGELFF.

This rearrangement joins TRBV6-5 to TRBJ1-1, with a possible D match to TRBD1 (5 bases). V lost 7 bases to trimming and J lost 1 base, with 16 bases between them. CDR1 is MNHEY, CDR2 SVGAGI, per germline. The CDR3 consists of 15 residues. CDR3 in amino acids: CASTRRGERNTEAFF. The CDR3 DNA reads TGTGCCAGCACCCGCCGGGGGGAAAGGAACACTGAAGCTTTCTTT.

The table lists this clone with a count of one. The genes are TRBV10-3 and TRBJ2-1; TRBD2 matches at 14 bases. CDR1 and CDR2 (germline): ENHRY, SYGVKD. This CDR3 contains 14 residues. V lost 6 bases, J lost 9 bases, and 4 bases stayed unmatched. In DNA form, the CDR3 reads TGTGCCATCAGGAGACTAGCGGGAGGGGGTGAGCAGTTCTTC. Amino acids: CAIRRLAGGGEQFF.